This passage covers 10 T cell receptor beta chains from one sample sequenced in a study of shared clonotypes between healthy human individuals. The table came from immunoSEQ multiplex PCR; TCRdb's copy has only in-frame clones and leaves some out. The sample comprises around 1,100,000 clones, approximately 77% of which are singletons, and 0.7% to 0.95% rests with the top ten. The sample taken for sequencing was memory CD4+ T cells from PBMCs. The subset was: CD45RA-negative fraction. All receptors derive from a man younger than 35 in good health. Some clones in this sample may be carry-over from other donors' samples.

The chain joins TRBV6-1 to TRBJ2-7; D gene uncertain. The germline CDR1 and CDR2 sequences are MNHNS and SASEGT. Trimming cost V 6 bases and J 3 bases, with 12 bases left between them. The CDR3 totals 13 residues. CDR3 amino acids: CASRTPRNYEQYF. In DNA, the CDR3 is TGTGCCAGCAGAACCCCTCGCAACTACGAGCAGTACTTC.

This clone showed up many times. The chain has TRBV7-9 and TRBJ1-1; possibly TRBD1 for D (6 bases). Trimming removed 5 bases from V and 4 bases from J, with 11 bases in between. From germline, CDR1 is SEHNR and CDR2 FQNEAQ (reference sequence). The CDR3 has 13 residues. This CDR3 is CASSQQGGTEAFF. The CDR3 region has the DNA TGTGCCAGCAGCCAACAGGGAGGCACTGAAGCTTTCTTT.

The genes are TRBV28 and TRBJ2-3; TRBD2 matches 13 bases. The CDR3 is 16 amino acids. V shed 4 bases, J shed 3 bases, and the junction held 4 bases outside the gene matches. From germline, CDR1 is MDHEN and CDR2 SYDVKM. For the CDR3, the DNA is TGTGCCAGCAGTTCGCTGACTAGCGGGAGGACAGATACGCAGTATTTT. Translation gives CASSSLTSGRTDTQYF.

The chain recombines TRBV29-1 with TRBJ2-5, with D uncertain. TRBJ2-7 explains the end of the DNA better; the J call may be wrong. This CDR3 has 14 amino acids. Germline V gene lookup returns CDR1 SQVTM and CDR2 ANQGSEA. The CDR3: CSVEALGNSYEQYF. The CDR3 DNA reads TGCAGCGTTGAGGCCTTGGGAAACTCCTACGAGCAGTACTTC.

The rearrangement uses TRBV7-2 and TRBJ2-2; weak D call: TRBD2 (5 bases). With 4 bases removed from V and 3 bases from J, the gap between germline ends came to 9 bases. This CDR3 spans 14 amino acids. CDR1 is SGHTA and CDR2 is FQGNSA in the germline V gene. CDR3 DNA sequence: TGTGCCAGCAGCTCGGACTCTTACACCGGGGAGCTGTTTTTT. Translating it yields CASSSDSYTGELFF.

V gene TRBV5-1 combines with J gene TRBJ2-1, with TRBD1 matching over 7 bases. The CDR3 sequence is 11 residues long. CDR1 and CDR2 from the germline V gene are SGHRS and YFSETQ. Trimming took 4 bases from V and 15 from J; bases not matched to a gene: 7. CDR3 sequence: CASSPDRSWFF. CDR3 nucleotides: TGCGCCAGCAGCCCGGACAGGAGTTGGTTCTTC.

The rearrangement uses TRBV18 and TRBJ1-2, with D perhaps matching TRBD1 (5 bases). Per germline, CDR1 KGHSH and CDR2 LQKENI. The CDR3 runs to 14 residues. The V end was cut by 4 bases, the J end by 2 bases, with 11 bases between. In DNA, the CDR3 is TGTGCCAGCTCACAACAGGCCCAGAACTATGGCTACACCTTC. Its translation is CASSQQAQNYGYTF.

The chain links TRBV14 to TRBJ1-1; D unclear. The germline V and J ends were trimmed by 4 bases and 0 bases, with 15 bases remaining between them. Germline values: CDR1 SGHDN, CDR2 FVKESK. The CDR3 length is 16 residues. The CDR3 here is CASSPTGGRMNTEAFF. The CDR3 nucleotides are TGTGCCAGCAGCCCCACCGGTGGCCGGATGAACACTGAAGCTTTCTTT.

V is TRBV28 and J is TRBJ1-2; 10 bases align to TRBD1. Germline V gene sequence: CDR1 MDHEN, CDR2 SYDVKM. The junction had 6 bases not matched to a gene; V was cut back by 8 bases and J by 9 bases. CDR3 length equals 12 residues. The CDR3 region has the DNA TGTGCCAGCGGACCGGGACAGGGGAGCTACACCTTC. Protein sequence: CASGPGQGSYTF.

This clone was seen ten or more times. The chain combines TRBV7-3 with TRBJ2-1; 8 nucleotides align to TRBD2. The CDR3 length is 16 residues. V shed 4 bases, J shed 3 bases, and the junction held 8 bases outside the gene matches. Germline V gene lookup returns CDR1 SGHTA and CDR2 FQGTGA. DNA of the CDR3: TGTGCCAGCAGCTCCGAGGCGGGAGGATTCTACAATGAGCAGTTCTTC. As protein: CASSSEAGGFYNEQFF.